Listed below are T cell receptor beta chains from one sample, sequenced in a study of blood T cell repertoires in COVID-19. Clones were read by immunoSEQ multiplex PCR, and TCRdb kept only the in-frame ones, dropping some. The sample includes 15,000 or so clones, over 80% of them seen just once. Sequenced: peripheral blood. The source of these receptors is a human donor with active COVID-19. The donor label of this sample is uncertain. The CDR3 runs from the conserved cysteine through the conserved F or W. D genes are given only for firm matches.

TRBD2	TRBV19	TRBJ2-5	CASSITGGGGQETQYF	TGTGCCAGTAGTATAACAGGCGGGGGAGGACAAGAGACCCAGTACTTC
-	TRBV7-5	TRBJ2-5	CARSGRRGGAGETQYF	TGTGCCAGAAGCGGGAGGCGCGGGGGGGCCGGAGAGACCCAGTACTTC
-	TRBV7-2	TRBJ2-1	CASSSALAPNEQFF	TGTGCCAGCAGCTCAGCACTAGCACCCAATGAGCAGTTCTTC
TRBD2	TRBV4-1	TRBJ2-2	CASSVRGKGTGELFF	TGCGCCAGCAGCGTGCGGGGGAAGGGTACCGGGGAGCTGTTTTTT
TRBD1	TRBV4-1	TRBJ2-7	CASSQERTGYYEQYF	TGCGCCAGCAGCCAAGAAAGGACAGGCTACTACGAGCAGTACTTC
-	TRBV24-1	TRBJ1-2	CATSEPGRAGNYGYTF	TGTGCCACCAGTGAACCTGGGAGGGCGGGGAACTATGGCTACACCTTC
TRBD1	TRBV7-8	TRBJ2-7	CASSQDRGPYEQYF	TGTGCCAGCAGCCAAGACAGGGGACCCTACGAGCAGTACTTC
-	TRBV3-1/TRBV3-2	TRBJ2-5	CASSHAHRAPKQETQYF	TGTGCCAGCAGCCACGCTCATCGCGCCCCCAAGCAAGAGACCCAGTACTTC
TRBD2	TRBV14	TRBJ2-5	CASSQGLAGKETQYF	TGTGCCAGCAGCCAAGGACTAGCGGGCAAAGAGACCCAGTACTTC
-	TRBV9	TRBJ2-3	CASSSQADSTDTQYF	TGTGCCAGCAGCTCGCAAGCGGACAGCACAGATACGCAGTATTTT